One and the same sample provided the 20 T cell receptor beta chains below, sequenced in a study of cytomegalovirus exposure and HLA in healthy donors. Libraries were prepared by immunoSEQ multiplex PCR; TCRdb keeps only in-frame clonotypes and omits some of them. This table has 250,000 to 350,000 clones, 88% appearing once. The specimen sequenced was PBMCs. Receptors were obtained from a man between 25 and 39 years old in good health and CMV-seronegative.

This sequence joins TRBV27 and TRBJ2-1; 10 bases fit TRBD1. Germline V CDR1 and CDR2: MNHEY, SMNVEV (reference sequence). The ends lost 5 bases at V and 8 bases at J; junction bases unmatched: 9. The CDR3 covers 15 residues. CDR3 in DNA: TGTGCCAGCAGTCCCGGACAGGGGGGGTTAGATGAGCAGTTCTTC. Translation gives CASSPGQGGLDEQFF.

The V and J genes are TRBV4-1 and TRBJ1-1; D gene uncertain. The ends were cut back, 0 bases at V and 1 base at J, with 6 bases in the middle. From germline, CDR1 is MGHRA and CDR2 YSYEKL. This CDR3 region has 14 residues. CDR3 in DNA: TGCGCCAGCAGCCAAGAAAGCCGGAACACTGAAGCTTTCTTT. This encodes CASSQESRNTEAFF.

This clone came up a few times. The CDR3 nucleotides are TGTGCCAGCAGCTGGACAGGGAATAGCAATCAGCCCCAGCATTTT. This translates into CASSWTGNSNQPQHF. The chain has TRBV7-8 and TRBJ1-5, with 8 nucleotides matching TRBD1. Germline V lookup: CDR1 SGHVS, CDR2 FQNEAQ. V dropped 4 bases and J dropped 0; count of bases not matched to a gene: 2. The CDR3 runs to 15 residues.

V is TRBV5-1 and J is TRBJ2-1; D is uncertain. V was cut by 2 bases and J by 1 base, with 16 bases left in between. This CDR3 comprises 17 residues. In germline, CDR1 is SGHRS, CDR2 YFSETQ. DNA of the CDR3: TGCGCCAGCAGCTTTCTTCCAGAAATGGCTTCCTACAATGAGCAGTTCTTC. Its protein is CASSFLPEMASYNEQFF.

The chain joins TRBV18 to TRBJ1-2; D gene ambiguous. Per the germline V gene, CDR1 is KGHSH and CDR2 is LQKENI. The CDR3 runs to 16 residues. Trimming cost V 6 bases and J 3 bases, with 20 bases left between them. CDR3 in DNA: TGTGCCAGCTCCCTAACCGTCCCCAACGTCTACTATGGCTACACCTTC. Protein sequence: CASSLTVPNVYYGYTF.

The gene calls are TRBV29-1 and TRBJ2-4; a weak D match, TRBD2 (6 bases). This CDR3 is 12 amino acids long. CDR1 is SQVTM and CDR2 is ANQGSEA in the germline V gene. V was trimmed by 4 bases and J by 5 bases, leaving 9 bases between them. The CDR3 DNA follows: TGCAGCGTTGGGGGGGACCAAAACATTCAGTACTTC. As protein: CSVGGDQNIQYF. The full variable domain, completed using reference TRBV29-1 and TRBJ2-4, is SAVISQKPSRDICQRGTSLTIQCQVDSQVTMMFWYRQQPGQSLTLIATANQGSEATYESGFVIDKFPISRPNLTFSTLTVSNMSPEDSSIYLCSVGGDQNIQYFGAGTRLSVL.

Worth noting for this clone: At the DNA level, this CDR3 is encoded by other sequences in the same sample as well. The CDR3 protein is CAISGQGNYGYTF. The CDR3 DNA follows: TGTGCCATCAGTGGACAGGGGAACTATGGCTACACCTTC. The chain uses TRBV10-3 and TRBJ1-2, with 8 bases matching TRBD1. The CDR3 covers 13 residues. J was trimmed by 2 bases and V by 4 bases; bases with no gene match: 0. Per the germline V gene, CDR1 is ENHRY and CDR2 is SYGVKD.

The chain joins TRBV5-1 to TRBJ2-6; TRBD1 aligns across 9 bases. The CDR3 has 20 residues. Germline lookup yields CDR1 SGHRS and CDR2 YFSETQ. V lost 2 bases, J lost 2 bases, and 14 bases stayed unmatched. The CDR3 bases are TGCGCCAGCAGCTTTGCGGGTGAGGGACAGGGAACTGCTGGGGCCAACGTCCTGACTTTC. Its translation: CASSFAGEGQGTAGANVLTF. Variable domain in full (rest from reference TRBV5-1 and TRBJ2-6): KAGVTQTPRYLIKTRGQQVTLSCSPISGHRSVSWYQQTPGQGLQFLFEYFSETQRNKGNFPGRFSGRQFSNSRSEMNVSTLELGDSALYLCASSFAGEGQGTAGANVLTFGAGSRLTVL.

This clone was seen more than once but under ten times. The V gene is TRBV2, the J gene TRBJ2-1; 15 bases align to TRBD2. The V segment lost 8 bases and the J segment 8 bases; nucleotides outside the gene matches: 16. The CDR3 is 18 amino acids. CDR1 is SNHLY, CDR2 FYNNEI, per germline. The CDR3 DNA follows: TGTGCCAGCTGGGGGACTAGCGGGGGGCAACCCCTTATAGATGAGCAGTTCTTC. It encodes CASWGTSGGQPLIDEQFF. The full variable domain, rest sourced from reference TRBV2 and TRBJ2-1, is EPEVTQTPSHQVTQMGQEVILRCVPISNHLYFYWYRQILGQKVEFLVSFYNNEISEKSEIFDDQFSVERPDGSNFTLKIRSTKLEDSAMYFCASWGTSGGQPLIDEQFFGPGTRLTVL.

The chain couples TRBV6-1 to TRBJ2-7; 12 nucleotides agree with TRBD2. CDR3 length equals 16 residues. V lost 2 bases, J lost 4 bases, and 6 bases stayed unmatched. Germline CDR1 and CDR2: MNHNS and SASEGT. The CDR3 loop is CASSESLAGGRYEQYF. The CDR3 coding sequence is TGTGCCAGCAGTGAATCCCTAGCGGGGGGGCGTTACGAGCAGTACTTC.

The V call is TRBV30, the J call TRBJ1-2; D may be TRBD1 (6 bases). The CDR3 has 13 residues. V was trimmed by 4 bases and J by 3 bases, leaving 12 bases between them. Germline lookup yields CDR1 GTSNPN and CDR2 SVGIG (reference sequence). The CDR3 nucleotides are TGTGCCTGGAAACAGGGTGGGGACTATGGCTACACCTTC. This sequence encodes CAWKQGGDYGYTF.

The chain carries TRBV4-1 and TRBJ2-6; D gene uncertain. CDR1 MGHRA and CDR2 YSYEKL come from the germline V gene. CDR3 size: 16 residues. With 1 base removed from V and 10 bases from J, the gap between germline ends came to 17 bases. CDR3 residues: CASSQGQAPPANVLTF. The CDR3 nucleotides read TGCGCCAGCAGCCAAGGGCAGGCGCCCCCTGCGAACGTCCTGACTTTC.

V is TRBV19 and J is TRBJ1-5, with 9 bases matching TRBD1. The ends lost 7 bases at V and 3 bases at J; junction bases unmatched: 7. The CDR3 is made up of 15 amino acids. Germline values: CDR1 LNHDA, CDR2 SQIVND (reference sequence). CDR3 in amino acids: CASTTGGLNNQPQHF. The CDR3 nucleotides read TGTGCCAGTACGACAGGGGGGCTTAACAATCAGCCCCAGCATTTT.

CDR3 coding DNA: TGTGCCAGCTCACCCCTCAGGGGATCGAACACCGGGGAGCTGTTTTTT. Translated, it gives CASSPLRGSNTGELFF. This chain connects TRBV18 to TRBJ2-2; the D gene is possibly TRBD1 (6 bases). Trimming pared 3 bases from V and 0 bases from J, leaving 11 bases between. Germline-derived CDR1 and CDR2 are KGHSH and LQKENI. The CDR3 runs 16 residues. The full variable domain, its missing parts supplied by reference TRBV18 and TRBJ2-2, is NAGVMQNPRHLVRRRGQEARLRCSPMKGHSHVYWYRQLPEEGLKFMVYLQKENIIDESGMPKERFSAEFPKEGPSILRIQQVVRGDSAAYFCASSPLRGSNTGELFFGEGSRLTVL.

The V call is TRBV5-4, the J call TRBJ2-7; 9 bases agree with TRBD1. This CDR3 is 16 amino acids long. With 2 bases clipped from V and 5 bases from J, the junction kept 11 bases outside the gene matches. Germline CDR1 reads SGHNT; CDR2 reads YYREEE (reference sequence). CDR3: CASSFLRGTGRDEQYF. In DNA, the CDR3 is TGTGCCAGCAGCTTTTTACGAGGGACAGGGCGAGACGAGCAGTACTTC.

This chain joins TRBV7-9 and TRBJ1-3; weak D call: TRBD1 (5 bases). V was clipped by 2 bases and J by 4 bases, with 9 bases between them. The germline V gene encodes CDR1 SEHNR and CDR2 FQNEAQ (reference sequence). The CDR3 length is 14 residues. The CDR3 sequence is CASSLQGDGNTIYF. The CDR3 DNA reads TGTGCCAGCAGCTTACAGGGCGACGGAAACACCATATATTTT.

The chain has TRBV6-4 and TRBJ1-1; TRBD1 is a possible D gene (5 bases). The V gene's germline CDR1 is MRHNA and CDR2 SNTAGT. Trimming pared 3 bases from V and 5 bases from J, leaving 13 bases between. The CDR3 is made up of 14 amino acids. The CDR3 DNA is TGTGCCAGCAGTGATGGGGCAGGGATAACTGAAGCTTTCTTT. The encoded protein is CASSDGAGITEAFF.

This clone was recorded only once. The V gene is TRBV9, the J gene TRBJ2-1; no clear D. Germline values: CDR1 SGDLS, CDR2 YYNGEE. Trimming pared 2 bases from V and 0 bases from J, leaving 9 bases between. This CDR3 contains 15 residues. The CDR3 loop reads CASSVQSNSYNEQFF. In DNA, the CDR3 is TGTGCCAGCAGCGTGCAGTCAAACTCCTACAATGAGCAGTTCTTC. Full variable domain (outside the CDR3, taken from reference TRBV9 and TRBJ2-1): DSGVTQTPKHLITATGQRVTLRCSPRSGDLSVYWYQQSLDQGLQFLIQYYNGEERAKGNILERFSAQQFPDLHSELNLSSLELGDSALYFCASSVQSNSYNEQFFGPGTRLTVL.

The chain carries TRBV4-3 and TRBJ2-3, with D perhaps TRBD2 (6 bases). Trimming removed 4 bases at V and 0 bases at J, with 11 bases between. Germline values: CDR1 LGHNA, CDR2 YSLEER. This CDR3 has 15 residues. The CDR3 sequence is CASSLSGSSTDTQYF. The CDR3 DNA reads TGCGCCAGCAGCCTTAGCGGTAGTAGCACAGATACGCAGTATTTT.

The chain joins TRBV5-4 to TRBJ1-2; 9 nucleotides match TRBD1. V lost 2 bases and J lost 7; bases outside the gene matches: 6. The CDR3 runs 14 residues. Germline V CDR1 and CDR2: SGHNT, YYREEE (reference sequence). The DNA for the CDR3 is TGTGCCAGCAGCTTTACAGGGGGCTTTGCTGGCTACACCTTC. Translated, it gives CASSFTGGFAGYTF.